The 20 T cell receptor beta chains listed next were all sequenced from one sample in a study of CXCR3-negative and CXCR3-positive naive CD8 T cells. cDNA libraries for TRB were generated by 5' RACE incorporating UMI labels. TCRdb reanalyzed the 5' RACE reads and collapses them to one entry per CDR3 protein, without DNA. Its table lists 50,000 to 55,000 distinct CDR3 sequences. Material for sequencing was naive CXCR3- CD8+ T cells from blood. Stated subset: CD45RO-CCR7+CD27+CD95- naive CD8+ T cells lacking CXCR3 (TNR3-). These receptors all come from a human donor in good health. Some clones in this sample may be carry-over from other donors' samples.

V is TRBV6-5 and J is TRBJ2-1. This CDR3 is built from 15 residues. In germline, CDR1 is MNHEY, CDR2 SVGAGI. The chain's CDR3 is CASSDRGHLYNEQFF.

This chain joins TRBV4-2 and TRBJ2-1; the D call of TRBD2 rests on TCRdb alone, since no DNA is present to check it. CDR1 is LGHNA, CDR2 YNFKEQ, per germline. The CDR3 consists of 13 residues. CDR3 sequence: CASSQGGGNEQFF.

The chain uses TRBV6-2 or TRBV6-3 and TRBJ2-3; TCRdb reports TRBD2, a call that lacks DNA to check it against. The CDR3 extends over 16 amino acids. CDR1 is MNHEY, CDR2 SVGEGT, per germline. The CDR3 region is CASSRGLELNTDTQYF.

The chain is built from TRBV5-1 and TRBJ1-1. There are 13 residues in the CDR3. Germline loops: CDR1 SGHRS, CDR2 YFSETQ. The CDR3 loop reads CASTRPTDTEAFF.

V is TRBV11-2 and J is TRBJ1-2. The CDR3 extends over 13 amino acids. In germline, CDR1 is SGHAT, CDR2 FQNNGV. The CDR3: CASSLGPAYGYTF.

CDR3: CASSEDSSETQYF. The V call is TRBV25-1, the J call TRBJ2-5. Germline V gene sequence: CDR1 MGHDK, CDR2 SYGVNS. This CDR3 region has 13 residues.

This chain uses TRBV7-6 with TRBJ2-3; TCRdb proposes TRBD1, but this gene call is untestable without DNA. The V gene's germline CDR1 is SGHVS and CDR2 FNYEAQ. The CDR3 spans 13 residues. The CDR3: CASSYGGTDTQYF.

The rearrangement uses TRBV29-1 and TRBJ2-7; there is no DNA to check the TCRdb D call of TRBD2. The CDR3 sequence is 18 residues long. Germline V gene sequence: CDR1 SQVTM, CDR2 ANQGSEA. The CDR3 sequence: CSVDGLTSGGIDRYEQYF.

This rearrangement joins TRBV12-3 or TRBV12-4 to TRBJ1-1. This CDR3 is 12 amino acids long. The CDR3 region is CASSFLNTEAFF.

This clonotype is classed as medium-sized by frequency. The gene calls are TRBV6-4 and TRBJ2-2. In germline, CDR1 is MRHNA, CDR2 SNTAGT. The CDR3 runs 15 residues. CDR3 region: CASSESDQTTGELFF.

The chain uses TRBV12-3 or TRBV12-4 and TRBJ2-7. The length of the CDR3 is 15 residues. CDR3 sequence reads: CASSLTGLSSYEQYF.

This rearrangement joins TRBV12-3 or TRBV12-4 to TRBJ2-1. The CDR3 has 13 amino acids. CDR3 region: CASSLGGFGEQFF.

The rearrangement links TRBV3-1 to TRBJ2-3; TCRdb indicates TRBD1, and absent DNA this call remains unverified. The CDR3 contains 16 residues. From germline, CDR1 is LGHDT and CDR2 YNNKEL (reference sequence). The CDR3 loop reads CASSQRWGHGGDTQYF.

V gene TRBV4-3 combines with J gene TRBJ2-1; TCRdb calls TRBD2, which cannot be checked without DNA. The CDR3 runs to 16 residues. Germline assignment: CDR1 LGHNA and CDR2 YSLEER. CDR3 residues: CASSQDRLAGANEQFF.

The chain combines TRBV27 with TRBJ2-1; TCRdb calls TRBD1, which cannot be checked without DNA. CDR1 and CDR2 (germline): MNHEY, SMNVEV (reference sequence). The CDR3 covers 15 residues. The CDR3 sequence is CASSLGQGAYNEQFF.

The CDR3 protein is CASSPPGQGIHEQYF. The chain employs TRBV5-6 and TRBJ2-7; the D gene TCRdb calls, TRBD1, cannot be checked with no DNA. Germline values: CDR1 SGHDT, CDR2 YYEEEE. The CDR3 spans 15 residues.

This sequence joins TRBV5-6 and TRBJ1-5; TCRdb reports TRBD1, a call that lacks DNA to check it against. CDR3 length: 17 residues. Per the germline V gene, CDR1 is SGHDT and CDR2 is YYEEEE. The CDR3 is CASTSKLDRGGNQPQHF.

The rearrangement joins TRBV4-1 to TRBJ1-4; TCRdb's D call of TRBD1 is untestable without DNA. The CDR3 consists of 14 residues. Germline V gene data show CDR1 as MGHRA and CDR2 as YSYEKL. The CDR3 region is CASSQVDRAERLFF.

The chain carries TRBV4-1 and TRBJ2-7. CDR1 MGHRA and CDR2 YSYEKL come from the germline V gene. This CDR3 has 14 amino acids. The CDR3 here is CASSQDDSSYEQYF.

V and J are TRBV4-3 and TRBJ1-4. Germline V CDR1 and CDR2: LGHNA, YSLEER. This CDR3 region has 15 residues. CDR3: CASSQGSAGNEKLFF.